This T cell receptor beta chain comes out of a study of cytomegalovirus exposure and HLA in healthy donors. Study as a whole: The approximately 120 validation repertoires were reported in a later analysis to have been generated on the same platform as the roughly 720 first-cohort repertoires. General study findings and limits: Most TCR sequences proved rare, with some public TCRs found in many donors. According to the study, approximately 150 TCR beta chains were cytomegalovirus-associated.

Comments on this clone: Its antigen remains unidentified.

Libraries were prepared by immunoSEQ multiplex PCR; TCRdb keeps only in-frame clonotypes and omits some of them. Among approximately 300,000 clones listed, 87% were seen once. Sequenced sample: PBMCs. This clonotype was obtained from a woman in her twenties or thirties in good health and CMV-seropositive.

The CDR3 loop is CASSSRNPAYEQYF. CDR3 DNA: TGTGCCAGCAGCTCGCGTAATCCGGCCTACGAGCAGTACTTC. This chain uses TRBV7-2 with TRBJ2-7; D is uncertain. The CDR3 spans 14 residues. CDR1 is SGHTA, CDR2 FQGNSA, per germline. V shed 4 bases and J shed 2 bases, with 12 bases lying between them.